The subject of this entry is one T cell receptor (beta chain). The target antigen is unknown. This record belongs to a study of shared clonotypes between healthy human individuals. Study context: Researchers assigned three CD4 naive, three CD4 memory, two CD8 naive and one CD8 memory plate to each donor.

The CDR3 sequence is 19 residues long. Unmatched junction bases numbered 14, after V lost 0 bases and J lost 4 bases. Germline CDR1 LGHNA, CDR2 YSLEER. General study findings and limits: Sampling covered nothing but blood. Tissue TCR repertoires likely differ from those found in blood. The study generally estimated greater richness for naive than memory subsets. Only a few donors were included, so the genetic and exposure-history diversity represented was limited.

Only in-frame clones appear in the TCRdb table, and some are missing; sequencing was by immunoSEQ multiplex PCR. The sample has roughly 1,000,000 clones, 70% to 80% seen once. The TCR comes from a man aged 18 to 29 in good health. Some clones in this sample may be carry-over from other donors' samples. V and J are TRBV4-3 and TRBJ2-1, with 8 bases fitting TRBD2. Sequenced input: memory CD4+ T cells from PBMCs. Sample subset: CD45RA-negative fraction. CDR3 region: CASSQEGGGEAGEYNEQFF. The CDR3 DNA is TGCGCCAGCAGCCAAGAGGGGGGCGGGGAAGCGGGAGAGTACAATGAGCAGTTCTTC.